Reported below is one T cell receptor (beta chain). Its antigen is unidentified. Looked up from germline, CDR1 is KGHSH and CDR2 is LQKENI. The V and J ends lost 4 bases and 1 base, in that order; junction bases with no gene match: 6. This CDR3 is 17 amino acids long. This sample stems from a study of T cells in localized non-small cell lung cancer. Overall study results and limits: Highest T cell clonality was seen in uninvolved adjacent lung, surpassing that measured in tumor. A median of roughly 52 of the top 100 tumor clones appeared in adjacent lung, which was paired and uninvolved. Greater blood T cell density accompanied longer overall survival.

TCRdb's table, derived via immunoSEQ multiplex PCR, lists solely in-frame clones and lacks some. The data hold thousands of clones, with around 40% observed a single time. This chain connects TRBV18 to TRBJ2-5; TRBD2 agrees at 13 bases. This clonotype originated in an older female donor with stage I lung adenocarcinoma. The sample in question was lung tumor tissue, obtained before any cancer treatment. CDR3 residues: CASSRTGTSGAQETQYF. As DNA, the CDR3 is TGTGCCAGCTCACGGACCGGGACTAGCGGGGCCCAAGAGACCCAGTACTTC.